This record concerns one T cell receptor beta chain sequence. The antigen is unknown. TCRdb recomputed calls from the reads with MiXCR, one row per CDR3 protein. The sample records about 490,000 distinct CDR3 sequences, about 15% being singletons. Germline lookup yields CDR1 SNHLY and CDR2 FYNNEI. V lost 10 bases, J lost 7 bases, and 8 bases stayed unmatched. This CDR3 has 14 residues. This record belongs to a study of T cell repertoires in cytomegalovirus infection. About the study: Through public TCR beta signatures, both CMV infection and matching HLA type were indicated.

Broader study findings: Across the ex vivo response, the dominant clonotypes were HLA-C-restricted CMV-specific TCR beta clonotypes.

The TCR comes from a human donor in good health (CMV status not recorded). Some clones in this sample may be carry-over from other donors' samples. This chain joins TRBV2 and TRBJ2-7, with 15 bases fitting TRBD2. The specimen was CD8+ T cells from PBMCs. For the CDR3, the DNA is TGTGCCATCAATCCGGGACTAGCGGGAGGTGAGCAGTACTTC. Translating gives CAINPGLAGGEQYF.